This T cell receptor (beta chain) appears in the sequencing data of a study of vaccination and CD4 T cells after COVID-19 (dated by TCRdb to between 2021 and 2022). Looking at the study overall: Six males and four females were included in the convalescent cohort, with two Hispanic individuals, seven Caucasians, two Asians and one multiracial person represented. Control cultures used a CEFX viral epitope pool as positive control, an HIV-1 Nef peptide pool as negative control, or no peptide. Memory CD4+ T cell crossreactivity between SARS-CoV-2 and common cold coronavirus spike proteins was assessed at the TCR clonotype level in an earlier paper using these donors. In roughly 10 COVID-19 convalescent patients and a few infection-naive healthy vaccine recipients, the spike-specific CD4+ TCR repertoire before mRNA vaccination was compared with the repertoire after mRNA vaccination. Participants received two doses of either the Pfizer-BioNTech BNT162b2 vaccine (n=8) or the Moderna mRNA-1273 vaccine (n=2). Overlapping spike peptide pools from SARS-CoV-2 and from the common cold coronaviruses HCoV-NL63, HCoV-OC43 and HCoV-229E were used as culture stimuli. Post-vaccine blood samples were taken a median of about 70 days after the second vaccine dose, with a range of about 12 to 250 days. Post-COVID blood samples were collected from convalescent patients a median of around 100 days after diagnosis, with a range of about 35 to 170 days. The research as a whole found: Relatively few convalescent patients were included in the study, and early timepoints after natural infection were not analyzed. In convalescent patients, a median around 84% of post-vaccine SARS-CoV-2-reactive clones were detected only after vaccination, and vaccine-specific priming was suggested by this finding. Nearly all vaccine-specific clones in convalescent patients (304 of 307) were mono-reactive for SARS-CoV-2 spike rather than cross-reactive with common cold coronaviruses. The median count of SARS-CoV-2-reactive clonotypes went up from 20 to 25 after infection to a few dozen after vaccination, although the change was not significant.

The method behind the library was PCR. DNA from cultured CD4+ T cells was subjected to TCR sequencing with the Oncomine TCR Beta short-read assay at the Johns Hopkins FTIC core. The QIAamp micro DNA kit was used to extract genomic DNA from the cultured CD4+ T cells. Oncomine TCR Beta libraries made from cultured CD4+ T cells were pooled using unique dual indexes and sequenced on an Illumina iSeq 100. Per the original workflow: Non-productive sequences were removed, and CDR3s that did not start with C, did not end with F or W, or were shorter than 7 amino acids were discarded. The MANAFEST web application was used to identify antigen-specific clonotypes by comparing peptide-stimulated wells against reference wells and other culture wells. Positive clones required FDR below 0.05, an odds ratio above 5, and productive frequency above 0.1% in at least two of three replicate wells. Cross-reactive clonotypes were defined as significantly expanded in both SARS-CoV-2 spike wells and at least one common cold coronavirus spike condition. Similarity between CDR3 sequences was evaluated in R version 3.6.1 using Levenshtein distances (stringdist) and unrooted phylogenetic trees (ape). TCRdb ran its own pipeline on the public reads, namely fastp trimming at Q25 and MiXCR clone calling, and kept in-frame beta chains. CDR3 protein duplicates are merged, each entry listing the most common genes and DNA. TCRdb, not the original authors, processed these V and J calls. The table for this sample lists about 6,300 distinct CDR3 sequences; around 34% of them were counted only once. Roughly 40% of the sample is taken by the ten largest.

This clonotype was found a few times. It lacks a known antigen. Qualities for individual bases were not recorded, and no much larger clone is one base off. The intended sense of this specimen's treatment or condition label: roughly ten-day PBMC culture with coronavirus spike peptide pools or control peptides (ViraFEST assay). CD4+ T cells from unexposed donors were collected before the COVID-19 pandemic (2011-2018). To expand antigen-specific T cells with peptide pools and then pick out the expanded clonotypes through TCR sequencing, the study relied on the ViraFEST assay. About 1.8 million PBMCs per well were cultured in IMDM with approximately 5% human AB serum and 8.5 to 10 IU/ml IL-2, plus 10 ug/ml peptide pools. Half of the culture medium was replaced with fresh IL-2-containing medium on days 3 and 7. After nine to eleven days of culture, CD4+ T cells were isolated by negative selection with the EasySep CD4+ T cell isolation kit. Unexposed donor CD4+ T cells were tested for reactivity to SARS-CoV-2 S and N and four common cold coronavirus spike pools, as cell number allowed. Ficoll-Paque Plus gradient centrifugation was used to isolate PBMCs from whole blood, and the isolated PBMCs were then either used fresh or cryopreserved at -140C. Culture conditions were generally each tested in triplicate wells. The leukapheresis product for the unexposed donors was obtained through commercial purchase.

Material: CD4+ T cells from blood, cultured in vitro. This TCR came from a human donor in good health.

The CDR3 in this case is CASSKNQPQHF. The DNA sequence is as follows: TGTGCCAGCAGTAAAAATCAGCCCCAGCATTTT. This chain is built from TRBV6-1 and TRBJ1-5; confidence is insufficient to name the D gene. Trimming takes 5 bases from V and 4 bases from J, and the germline ends sit 3 bases apart. Per the germline V gene, MNHNS is the CDR1 and SASEGT is the CDR2. There are 11 amino acids in the CDR3, from cysteine to phenylalanine inclusive. Only the CDR3 part of the read is kept: 33 bases, read in frame from the first base.